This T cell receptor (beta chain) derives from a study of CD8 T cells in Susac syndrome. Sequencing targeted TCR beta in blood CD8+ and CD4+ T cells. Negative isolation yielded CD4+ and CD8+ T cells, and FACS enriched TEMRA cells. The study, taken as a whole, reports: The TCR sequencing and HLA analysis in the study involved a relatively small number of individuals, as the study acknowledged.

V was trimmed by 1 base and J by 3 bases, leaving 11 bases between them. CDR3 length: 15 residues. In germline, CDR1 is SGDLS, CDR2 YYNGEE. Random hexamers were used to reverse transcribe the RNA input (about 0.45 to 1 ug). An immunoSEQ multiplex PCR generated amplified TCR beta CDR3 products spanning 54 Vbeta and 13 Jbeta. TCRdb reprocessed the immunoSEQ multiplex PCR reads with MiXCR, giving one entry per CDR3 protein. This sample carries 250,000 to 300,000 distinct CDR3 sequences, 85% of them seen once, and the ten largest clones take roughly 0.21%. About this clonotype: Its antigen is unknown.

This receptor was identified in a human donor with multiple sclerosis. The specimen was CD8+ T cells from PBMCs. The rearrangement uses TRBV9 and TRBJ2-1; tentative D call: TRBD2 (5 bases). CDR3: CASSVLALNYNEQFF. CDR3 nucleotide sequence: TGTGCCAGCAGCGTACTAGCCCTTAACTACAATGAGCAGTTCTTC.